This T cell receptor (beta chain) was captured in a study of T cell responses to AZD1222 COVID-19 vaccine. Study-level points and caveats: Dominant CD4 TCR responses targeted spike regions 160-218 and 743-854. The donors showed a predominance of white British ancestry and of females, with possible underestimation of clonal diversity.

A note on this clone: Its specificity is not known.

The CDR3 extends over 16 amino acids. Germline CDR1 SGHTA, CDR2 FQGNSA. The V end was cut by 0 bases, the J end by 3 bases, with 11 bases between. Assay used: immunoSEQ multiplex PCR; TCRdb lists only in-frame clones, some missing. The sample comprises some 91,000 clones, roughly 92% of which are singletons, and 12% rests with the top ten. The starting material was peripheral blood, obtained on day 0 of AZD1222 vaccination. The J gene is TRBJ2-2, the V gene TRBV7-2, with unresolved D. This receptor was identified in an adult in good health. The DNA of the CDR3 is TGTGCCAGCAGCTTAGCGCGTTCCCAGTACACCGGGGAGCTGTTTTTT. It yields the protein CASSLARSQYTGELFF.